This T cell receptor beta chain appears in the sequencing data of a study of technical replicates of blood from several donors. Generated by immunoSEQ multiplex PCR, the TCRdb table keeps only in-frame clones and is missing some. There are fewer than 70,000 clones in the sample; approximately 86% occur only once, and 5.1% lies in the top ten. V shed 4 bases and J 4 bases; nucleotides not matched to a gene: 3. Germline values: CDR1 SGHRS, CDR2 YFSETQ. The CDR3 covers 15 residues. The sequence was obtained from a human donor in good health. Some clones in this sample may be carry-over from other donors' samples. The sequenced sample consisted of PBMCs. V gene TRBV5-1 combines with J gene TRBJ2-2; 11 bases line up with TRBD1. Here the CDR3 DNA reads TGCGCCAGCAGCGACGGGACAGGGGGCACCGGGGAGCTGTTTTTT. It codes for CASSDGTGGTGELFF.